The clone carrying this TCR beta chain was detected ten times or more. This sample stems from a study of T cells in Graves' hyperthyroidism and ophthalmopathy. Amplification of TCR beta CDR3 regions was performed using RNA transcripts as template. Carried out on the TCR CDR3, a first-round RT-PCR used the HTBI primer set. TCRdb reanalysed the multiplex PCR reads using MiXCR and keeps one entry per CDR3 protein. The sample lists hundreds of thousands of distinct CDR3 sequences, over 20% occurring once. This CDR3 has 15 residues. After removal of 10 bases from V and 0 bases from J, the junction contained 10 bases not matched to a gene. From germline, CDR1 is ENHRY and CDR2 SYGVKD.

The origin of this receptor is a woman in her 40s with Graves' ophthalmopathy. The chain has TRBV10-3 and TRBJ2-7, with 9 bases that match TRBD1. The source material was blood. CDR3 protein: CATTDGDRASYEQYF. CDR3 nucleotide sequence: TGTGCCACAACGGACGGGGACAGGGCCTCCTACGAGCAGTACTTC.